The rows below give T cell receptor beta chains drawn from one sample of a study of T cell responses to AZD1222 COVID-19 vaccine. Repertoires were generated with immunoSEQ multiplex PCR, while TCRdb's copy carries only in-frame clones and drops some. The sample includes 150,000 to 200,000 clones, around 94% seen only once; the top ten take 4% to 5.5%. The source was peripheral blood, collected 28 days after the second AZD1222 dose. Source of these receptors: an adult who received the AZD1222 COVID-19 vaccine. The CDR3 runs from the conserved cysteine through the conserved F or W. D genes are given only for firm matches. Some rows mark clone size as missing; the rest say once, few, many or name a class of expanded clone.

j_call,d_call,v_call,clone_size,cdr3_nt,cdr3_aa
TRBJ2-1,-,TRBV6-5,-,TGTGCCAGCAGTTACCAACCTTCGACCCTCGGGAATGAGCAGTTCTTC,CASSYQPSTLGNEQFF
TRBJ2-1,-,TRBV29-1,-,TGCAGCGTTGAAACCCGATCGCAGTCCTACAATGAGCAGTTCTTC,CSVETRSQSYNEQFF
TRBJ1-6,TRBD1,TRBV28,-,TGTGCCAGCAGTTTATCAGGACAGGGGGGTTCACCCCTCCACTTT,CASSLSGQGGSPLHF
TRBJ2-5,TRBD2,TRBV27,-,TGTGCCAGCAGTTCGGGACTAGCAAGCCCCTACAGGGAGACCCAGTACTTC,CASSSGLASPYRETQYF
TRBJ2-1,-,TRBV4-2,-,TGTGCCAGCAGCCCGGACCTCTCGTCCTACAATGAGCAGTTCTTC,CASSPDLSSYNEQFF
TRBJ1-2,TRBD1,TRBV30,-,TGTGCCTGGAGTGGAGGACAGGGGAAGTTTGGCTACACCTTC,CAWSGGQGKFGYTF
TRBJ1-2,-,TRBV6-5,-,TGTGCCAGCAGTAATCCAGTAGGCAGACCGGGCGGCTACACCTTC,CASSNPVGRPGGYTF
TRBJ2-7,-,TRBV4-2,-,TGTGCCAGCAGCCAAGGGATTGAGTCGGAATACGAGCAGTACTTC,CASSQGIESEYEQYF
TRBJ1-2,TRBD1,TRBV14,-,TGTGCCAGCAGCTCGTTGACAGGGGGCAAAAACTATGGCTACACCTTC,CASSSLTGGKNYGYTF
TRBJ1-3,-,TRBV2,-,TGTGCCAGCAAAGCAGGGGCGCATGGAAACACCATATATTTT,CASKAGAHGNTIYF
TRBJ1-2,-,TRBV7-9,once,TGTGCCAGCAGCTGGGTCTTTGGCTACACCTTC,CASSWVFGYTF
TRBJ1-2,-,TRBV2,-,TGTGCCAGCAGTGGGGAGGACGACAAGACTCTAATTTATGGCTACACCTTC,CASSGEDDKTLIYGYTF
TRBJ2-2,-,TRBV5-1,-,TGCGCCAGCAGCTTCCCCTTTGAAACCGGGGAGCTGTTTTTT,CASSFPFETGELFF
TRBJ1-1,TRBD1,TRBV30,-,TGTGCCTGGAGTGTAGGGACAGGCAAAAATTTCGCTTTCTTT,CAWSVGTGKNFAFF
TRBJ2-7,-,TRBV27,-,TGTGCCAGCAGCCTCCAGGGGAGCTCCTACGAGCAGTACTTC,CASSLQGSSYEQYF
TRBJ2-1,TRBD1,TRBV5-5,-,TGTGCCAGCAGCTTGAGGACAGGCTACAATGAGCAGTTCTTC,CASSLRTGYNEQFF
TRBJ1-2,-,TRBV11-2,-,TGTGCCAGCAGCTTCCCCGTCGGGACCTCACGCTACACCTTC,CASSFPVGTSRYTF
TRBJ1-4,TRBD1,TRBV29-1,once,TGCAGCGTTGGAGGGGGCGCGGAAAAACTGTTTTTT,CSVGGGAEKLFF
TRBJ1-6,-,TRBV4-1,once,TGCGCCAGCAGCCAAGAACGGGGGCAGGGTAATTCACCCCTCCACTTT,CASSQERGQGNSPLHF
TRBJ2-7,TRBD2,TRBV7-9,-,TGTGCCAGCAGCCTGCGGACTAGCGGGAGGGCCGGGGGCTACGAGCAGTACTTC,CASSLRTSGRAGGYEQYF
TRBJ2-3,TRBD2,TRBV6-2/TRBV6-3,-,TGTGCCAGCAGTCAACCGGGACTAGTTTCAGATACGCAGTATTTT,CASSQPGLVSDTQYF
TRBJ2-7,-,TRBV3-1/TRBV3-2,-,TGTGCCAGCAGCCAAGGACCCGGGAGAGGCTACGAGCAGTACTTC,CASSQGPGRGYEQYF
TRBJ1-2,TRBD1,TRBV5-5,-,TGTGCCAGCAGCTATACGAATAGACCGGGACAGGGGGCGATGATCTATGGCTACACCTTC,CASSYTNRPGQGAMIYGYTF
TRBJ2-3,-,TRBV21-1,-,TGTGCCAGCGGTGGCGGGAGGGCCTTGGATACGCAGTATTTT,CASGGGRALDTQYF
TRBJ1-1,-,TRBV10-3,-,TGTGCCACAAAGGCACAGGGCACTGAAGCTTTCTTT,CATKAQGTEAFF
TRBJ2-7,TRBD2,TRBV3-1/TRBV3-2,-,TGTGCCAGCAGCCCGTTTGATCCGTGGACTAGCGGGAGGGCCGCGTACGAGCAGTACTTC,CASSPFDPWTSGRAAYEQYF
TRBJ2-1,TRBD2,TRBV27,-,TGTGCCAGCAGTTTACGCCTAGCGGGAGGGAAATACAATGAGCAGTTCTTC,CASSLRLAGGKYNEQFF
TRBJ2-5,-,TRBV28,-,TGTGCCAGCAGTTGGGAAGAGACCCAGTACTTC,CASSWEETQYF
TRBJ2-7,-,TRBV10-3,-,TGTGCCATCAGTGAGGCCCCGGGACAACCCTACGAGCAGTACTTC,CAISEAPGQPYEQYF
TRBJ2-2,TRBD1,TRBV23-1,-,TGCGCCAGCAGTCAATTGGACAGGGGGGAGATGGACACCGGGGAGCTGTTTTTT,CASSQLDRGEMDTGELFF
TRBJ2-3,TRBD1,TRBV18,once,TGTGCCAGCTCCCGGACAGGGGGCTGGTCAGATACGCAGTATTTT,CASSRTGGWSDTQYF
TRBJ2-1,-,TRBV5-4,-,TGTGCCAGCAGCTCCCCATCCGCCCTAGCCCGTGAGCAGTTCTTC,CASSSPSALAREQFF
TRBJ1-1,-,TRBV5-1,-,TGCGCCAGCAGCTTGGGCGGAGCGTCAGGCACTGAAGCTTTCTTT,CASSLGGASGTEAFF
TRBJ2-7,-,TRBV12-3/TRBV12-4,once,TGTGCCAGCAGTTTCGGCCCCGCTTTAGAGCAGTACTTC,CASSFGPALEQYF
TRBJ1-2,-,TRBV2,-,TGTGCCAGCAGTCATACAGGGTCTAACTATGGCTACACCTTC,CASSHTGSNYGYTF
TRBJ2-3,-,TRBV19,-,TGTGCCAGTAGTGTGGGAGGCACAGATACGCAGTATTTT,CASSVGGTDTQYF
TRBJ2-1,TRBD1,TRBV25-1,once,TGTGCCAGCAGTGAATTCGGGACAGTTTACAATGAGCAGTTCTTC,CASSEFGTVYNEQFF
TRBJ2-1,TRBD2,TRBV14,-,TGTGCCAGCAGCCAAGAGGGACTAGCGGGAGGCACCACCCGGCAGTACAATGAGCAGTTCTTC,CASSQEGLAGGTTRQYNEQFF
TRBJ1-2,-,TRBV7-9,-,TGTGCCAGCAGCTTAGGTGGGTTAGGCTACACCTTC,CASSLGGLGYTF
TRBJ2-7,-,TRBV28,-,TGTGCCAGTACGAGTCCACACCAAGGCTACGAGCAGTACTTC,CASTSPHQGYEQYF
TRBJ2-5,TRBD2,TRBV2,-,TGTGCCAGCAGAAAAACCGGGACTAGCGGGTCCCAAGAGACCCAGTACTTC,CASRKTGTSGSQETQYF
TRBJ2-1,-,TRBV19,-,TGTGCCAGTAGTATACTAAGGGGGTCCTACAATGAGCAGTTCTTC,CASSILRGSYNEQFF
TRBJ1-2,TRBD1,TRBV18,-,TGTGCCAGCTCACCACGGGACAGGGGTGGCTACACCTTC,CASSPRDRGGYTF
TRBJ1-2,TRBD1,TRBV19,-,TGTGCCAGTAGTATTTTGGGGACAGGGAAGAACTATGGCTACACCTTC,CASSILGTGKNYGYTF
TRBJ2-7,-,TRBV5-1,-,TGCGCCAGCAGCTTGTGGGGTTACGAGCAGTACTTC,CASSLWGYEQYF
TRBJ2-7,TRBD2,TRBV7-2,-,TGTGCCAGCAGCTCCGTAGCGGGTGGGGCCTACGAGCAGTACTTC,CASSSVAGGAYEQYF
TRBJ2-3,TRBD2,TRBV16,once,TGTGCCAGCAGCCAATCATCCCTAGCGGAATCCACAGATACGCAGTATTTT,CASSQSSLAESTDTQYF
TRBJ1-2,-,TRBV28,-,TGTGCCAGCAGTTTTGGTCGTTATGGCTACACCTTC,CASSFGRYGYTF
TRBJ1-1,-,TRBV25-1,-,TGTGCCAGCAGACCCCCAGGGGAGAACACTGAAGCTTTCTTT,CASRPPGENTEAFF
TRBJ2-7,-,TRBV28,-,TGTGCCAGCAGTTACCCTACGGGCCCCGACGGGGGTTCCCTCTACGAGCAGTACTTC,CASSYPTGPDGGSLYEQYF
TRBJ2-3,TRBD1,TRBV6-5,-,TGTGCCAGCAGTTACCTACTCGGACAGGGGGCAGATACGCAGTATTTT,CASSYLLGQGADTQYF
TRBJ1-1,-,TRBV19,once,TGTGCCGCCAGTAGTAACCTCAACACTGAAGCTTTCTTT,CAASSNLNTEAFF